The rows below give T cell receptor beta chains drawn from one sample of a study of early T cells in non-severe SARS-CoV-2 infection. MiXCR, applied by TCRdb to the 5' RACE reads, yields one record per CDR3 protein. The sample holds tens of thousands of distinct CDR3 sequences, roughly 8% seen once. Sequencing was performed on whole blood. The receptors here all came from an adult who was a healthcare worker with PCR-confirmed SARS-CoV-2 infection or an uninfected control (not recorded which). CDR3s include the opening cysteine and the closing phenylalanine or tryptophan. The order of the fields is D gene, clone size, V gene, J gene, CDR3 DNA, CDR3 protein. D genes are given only for firm matches. Clone sizes are given selectively: once, few, many, or a class where the clone is expanded.

-	many	TRBV11-2	TRBJ1-1	TGTGCCAGCAGCTTAGCCGTGGCTGAAGCTTTCTTT	CASSLAVAEAFF
-	-	TRBV20-1	TRBJ2-2	TGCAGTGCTAGCCTGATATACACCGGGGAGCTGTTTTTT	CSASLIYTGELFF
TRBD2	once	TRBV9	TRBJ2-3	TGTGCCAGCAGCGTAGGAGTAGCGGGAGATACGCAGTATTTT	CASSVGVAGDTQYF
-	many	TRBV28	TRBJ2-5	TGTGCCAGCAGTTTCGGAGGGACCCAGTACTTC	CASSFGGTQYF
TRBD2	-	TRBV9	TRBJ2-7	TGTGCCAGCAGCCCCCATAGCGGGAACTACGAGCAGTACTTC	CASSPHSGNYEQYF
-	many	TRBV29-1	TRBJ2-4	TGCAGCGTTGAAGGCAGGGAAAACATTCAGTACTTC	CSVEGRENIQYF
-	-	TRBV29-1	TRBJ1-4	TGCAGCGTTGAAATCTCTCCGGAACCAGGGGAGGTAACTAATGAAAAACTGTTTTTT	CSVEISPEPGEVTNEKLFF
TRBD1	-	TRBV5-1	TRBJ2-3	TGCGCCAGCAGCTTCCGGGACAGAGACGTACATACGCAGTATTTT	CASSFRDRDVHTQYF
-	many	TRBV29-1	TRBJ2-5	TGCAGCGTTACGTGGAAAACTAGCTTAGAGACCCAGTACTTC	CSVTWKTSLETQYF
TRBD2	-	TRBV7-2	TRBJ2-1	TGTGCCAGCAGCCTCTATGGGGGGAGGGATGAGCAGTTCTTC	CASSLYGGRDEQFF
TRBD1	-	TRBV4-1	TRBJ1-1	TGCGCCAGCAGCCAACCTCAGGGGGGTAATGAAGCTTTCTTT	CASSQPQGGNEAFF
-	many	TRBV7-9	TRBJ2-1	TGTGCCAGCAGCTTCAAATCCGTCCCTTACAATGAGCAGTTCTTC	CASSFKSVPYNEQFF
-	few	TRBV3-1	TRBJ1-6	TGTGCCAGCAGCCCAGGACAGTTGGGGCTCCAAAATTCACCCCTCCACTTT	CASSPGQLGLQNSPLHF
TRBD1	few	TRBV3-1	TRBJ1-6	TGTGCCAGCAGCCAAGGACAGGGTTCAAGCTCACCCCTCCACTTT	CASSQGQGSSSPLHF
-	few	TRBV3-1	TRBJ2-3	TGTGCCAGCAGCCAGTATTCCTTCGGATTAGGGACTTCCTCCCCAGATACGCAGTATTTT	CASSQYSFGLGTSSPDTQYF
-	few	TRBV11-2	TRBJ2-7	TGTGCCAGCAGCGCCCACTCCTACGAGCAGTACTTC	CASSAHSYEQYF
-	few	TRBV9	TRBJ2-3	TGTGCCAGCAGCCGCACGGGGGGCGGTAGCACAGATACGCAGTATTTT	CASSRTGGGSTDTQYF
TRBD2	few	TRBV5-1	TRBJ2-7	TGCGCCAGCAGCTTGGGACTAGCGGGAGAAGGTATCTACGAGCAGTACTTC	CASSLGLAGEGIYEQYF
-	-	TRBV7-6	TRBJ2-3	TGTGCCAGCAGCTCCCGCCGGGGCACAGATACGCAGTATTTT	CASSSRRGTDTQYF
-	few	TRBV28	TRBJ2-1	TGTGCCAGCATCTCCACAGGGGGGGACAATGAGCAGTTCTTC	CASISTGGDNEQFF
TRBD2	few	TRBV20-1	TRBJ2-1	TGCAGTGCTAGAGATGCCGGGACTAGCGCCTACAATGAGCAGTTCTTC	CSARDAGTSAYNEQFF
TRBD2	many	TRBV5-1	TRBJ2-3	TGCGCCAGCAGACCCGGGACTAGCCTCGCAGATACGCAGTATTTT	CASRPGTSLADTQYF
-	-	TRBV11-2	TRBJ2-2	TGTGCCAGCAGCTTAAACGCCAACACCGGGGAGCTGTTTTTT	CASSLNANTGELFF
TRBD1	many	TRBV7-6	TRBJ2-1	TGTGCCAGCAGCTTAGGGGCCGGACAGGCGGAGCAGTTCTTC	CASSLGAGQAEQFF
-	few	TRBV19	TRBJ1-3	TGTGCCAGTAGTCATTTTGGGGCAACTGGAAACACCATATATTTT	CASSHFGATGNTIYF
TRBD2	-	TRBV5-1	TRBJ2-7	TGCGCCAGCAGCCAAGCGGGGAGCTACGAGCAGTACTTC	CASSQAGSYEQYF
-	-	TRBV5-1	TRBJ2-1	TGCGCCAGCTCAAGGGATAGCTCCTACAATGAGCAGTTCTTC	CASSRDSSYNEQFF
-	-	TRBV5-1	TRBJ2-3	TGCGCCAGCAGCTTAGAGCGGCCCACAGATACGCAGTATTTT	CASSLERPTDTQYF
TRBD2	many	TRBV20-1	TRBJ2-1	TGCAGTGCTATACCTAGCGGGGGCCAGGTTTCGGATGAGCAGTTCTTC	CSAIPSGGQVSDEQFF
-	few	TRBV6-2/TRBV6-3	TRBJ2-4	TGTGCCAGCAGTTTTAATGTTGAGGGCATTCAGTACTTC	CASSFNVEGIQYF
-	-	TRBV6-4	TRBJ2-3	TGTGCCAGCAGCAACGGGCGACATACCGATACGCAGTATTTT	CASSNGRHTDTQYF
-	few	TRBV7-8	TRBJ2-7	TGTGCCAGCAGCTTAGCGCTGACTTACGAGCAGTACTTC	CASSLALTYEQYF
-	-	TRBV6-1	TRBJ2-7	TGTGCCAGCAGTGAAAACACGGTCTACGAGCAGTACTTC	CASSENTVYEQYF
-	few	TRBV9	TRBJ1-1	TGTGCCAGCAGCGTAGAAGGGCTGAACACTGAAGCTTTCTTT	CASSVEGLNTEAFF
-	few	TRBV18	TRBJ1-1	TGTGCCAGCTCACCCTACAGGGAGAACACTGAAGCTTTCTTT	CASSPYRENTEAFF
TRBD2	few	TRBV9	TRBJ2-6	TGTGCCAGCAGCGTAGGGTTAGCGGGGGGCCGCTCTGGGGCCAACGTCCTGACTTTC	CASSVGLAGGRSGANVLTF
-	few	TRBV10-3	TRBJ2-2	TGTGCCATCAGTGAGAGGGCCACTTTTACCGGGGAGCTGTTTTTT	CAISERATFTGELFF
-	many	TRBV20-1	TRBJ2-7	TGCAGTGCTAGAGATCGGTACGGAATCGAGCAGTACTTC	CSARDRYGIEQYF
TRBD2	-	TRBV29-1	TRBJ2-7	TGCAGCGTTGTACTAGCGGGAATCTACGAGCAGTACTTC	CSVVLAGIYEQYF
-	-	TRBV12-3/TRBV12-4	TRBJ2-7	TGTGCCAGCAGTTTAGGGCCGGCCTCCTACGAGCAGTACTTC	CASSLGPASYEQYF
-	-	TRBV28	TRBJ1-2	TGTGCCAGCAGTTTAAGCGGTCGAGCTAACTATGGCTACACCTTC	CASSLSGRANYGYTF
-	-	TRBV28	TRBJ2-1	TGTGCCAGCAGTTTCTTAAGTGGCTCCAATGAGCAGTTCTTC	CASSFLSGSNEQFF
-	-	TRBV11-2	TRBJ2-7	TGTGCCAGCAGGGCCACTACCAGACCCTACGAGCAGTACTTC	CASRATTRPYEQYF
TRBD2	many	TRBV6-1	TRBJ2-3	TGTGCCAGCAGTGTGTCTGGTGCGGGGGTTGGAGATACGCAGTATTTT	CASSVSGAGVGDTQYF
-	few	TRBV10-3	TRBJ2-7	TGTGCCATCAGTATAGCGGAGAGCTCCTACGAGCAGTACTTC	CAISIAESSYEQYF
TRBD2	many	TRBV12-3/TRBV12-4	TRBJ2-5	TGTGCCAGCAGCTTGGAGACGGCACGACGGGGGGCCCAGTACTTC	CASSLETARRGAQYF
-	few	TRBV29-1	TRBJ2-5	TGCAGCGTCGGCGGACCGCAAGAGACCCAGTACTTC	CSVGGPQETQYF
TRBD1	few	TRBV27	TRBJ1-4	TGTGCCAGCGGGGCCGGGACAGGCGGTGAAAAACTGTTTTTT	CASGAGTGGEKLFF
-	few	TRBV6-6	TRBJ1-6	TGTGCCAGCAGTTACGGGGGGACGGCTTATTCACCCCTCCACTTT	CASSYGGTAYSPLHF
-	-	TRBV7-2	TRBJ2-7	TGTGCCAGCAGCTTTGGCGGCCCGAGCCGCGAGCAGTACTTC	CASSFGGPSREQYF
-	-	TRBV24-1	TRBJ2-1	TGTGCCACCAGTGCAGGAGGGAGCAATGAGCAGTTCTTC	CATSAGGSNEQFF
-	few	TRBV27	TRBJ2-7	TGTGCCAGCAGAACCCTAAATGGGGCAGGGCCCACCTACGAGCAGTACTTC	CASRTLNGAGPTYEQYF
-	-	TRBV5-1	TRBJ2-7	TGCGCCAGCAGCTTTCAGGGAAGCTCCTACGAGCAGTACTTC	CASSFQGSSYEQYF
TRBD2	-	TRBV7-6	TRBJ2-1	TGTGCCAGCAGCTCTCCCGCCGGACTAGCGGGGGGGCTTTCAGATGAGCAGTTCTTC	CASSSPAGLAGGLSDEQFF
TRBD2	many	TRBV29-1	TRBJ2-1	TGCAGCGTTGAAGAACTAGCGGGAATCAATGAGCAGTTCTTC	CSVEELAGINEQFF